Described below is a single T cell receptor (beta chain) sequence and its context. The sample belongs to a study of T cells after yellow fever vaccination. This CDR3 region has 11 residues. V shed 6 bases and J shed 7 bases, with 9 bases lying between them. In TCRdb, the 5' RACE reads were re-called with MiXCR into one record per CDR3 protein. Here the sample spans approximately 300,000 distinct CDR3 sequences, around 11% being singletons. The chain recombines TRBV12-3 or TRBV12-4 with TRBJ1-1; unclear D gene. The receptor's source is a man between 18 and 29 years old who received the YFV17D yellow fever vaccine. Sequences were derived from CD4+ T cells sorted from PBMCs, sampled 45 days after the yellow fever booster vaccination. The CDR3 is CASSPDFEAFF. DNA for the CDR3: TGTGCCAGCAGCCCGGACTTTGAAGCTTTCTTT.